These 4 T cell receptor beta chains came from one sample sequenced in a study of blood T cells in healthy people across ages. Next came a second PCR, run for about 7 to 12 cycles, which used a sample-barcoded 5' primer along with a J-beta primer mix. A single record per CDR3 protein comes from TCRdb applying MiXCR to the 5' RACE reads. Among about 670,000 distinct CDR3 sequences listed, 45% to 60% were seen once. The sample taken for sequencing was blood. The receptors here all came from a woman at least 80 years old in good health.

The genes are TRBV7-9 and TRBJ2-2; TRBD1 is a possible D gene (6 bases). Trimming stripped 4 bases from V and 5 bases from J, with 14 bases between. CDR1 is SEHNR, CDR2 FQNEAQ, per germline (reference sequence). This CDR3 contains 15 residues. CDR3 protein: CASSSTGSGTGELFF. The DNA for the CDR3 is TGTGCCAGCAGCTCCACAGGGTCGGGGACCGGGGAGCTGTTTTTT.

The chain links TRBV5-6 to TRBJ2-5; D is unresolved. Germline CDR1 reads SGHDT; CDR2 reads YYEEEE. V was trimmed by 4 bases and J by 2 bases, leaving 18 bases between them. CDR3 length equals 16 residues. CDR3 residues: CASSRTGQRAQETQYF. The CDR3 region has the DNA TGTGCCAGCAGCCGTACCGGGCAGCGTGCTCAAGAGACCCAGTACTTC. The full variable domain, with the rest looked up from reference TRBV5-6 and TRBJ2-5, is DAGVTQSPTHLIKTRGQQVTLRCSPKSGHDTVSWYQQALGQGPQFIFQYYEEEERQRGNFPDRFSGHQFPNYSSELNVNALLLGDSALYLCASSRTGQRAQETQYFGPGTRLLVL.

A remark on this clonotype: The germline gene is not matched at one end of the junction; a read error may be the cause. This sequence joins TRBV3-1 and TRBJ2-1; 14 nucleotides align to TRBD2. The V gene's germline CDR1 is LGHDT and CDR2 YNNKEL (reference sequence). The CDR3 loop spans 19 amino acids. The CDR3 nucleotides are TGTGCCGGCAGCCAAGGGAGGACTAGCGGGAGGACTTTTTACAATGAGCAGTTCTTC. This gives the protein CAGSQGRTSGRTFYNEQFF.

At least ten counts were recorded for this clonotype. The genes are TRBV9 and TRBJ2-1; TRBD2 agrees at 7 bases. The CDR3 is 14 residues long. Germline CDR1 is SGDLS and CDR2 is YYNGEE. Losses at the gene ends were 4 bases for V and 6 bases for J; bases not matched to a gene: 7. The CDR3: CASSRGAGTNEQFF. The CDR3 nucleotides are TGTGCCAGCAGCCGGGGAGCGGGAACCAATGAGCAGTTCTTC.